Sequencing of this T cell receptor (beta chain) was carried out in a study of monozygotic twins with inflammatory bowel disease (dated by TCRdb to between 2018 and 2020). Notes on the research overall: The full study comprised 28 monozygotic twin pairs: nine German pairs (four IBD-concordant, five IBD-discordant) and 19 IBD-discordant Danish pairs. Disease-associated traits were sought mainly through comparisons between IBD patients and their genetically identical healthy co-twins within discordant pairs. Each individual had, on average, about 151 000 unique TCRalpha sequences and 181 000 unique TCRbeta sequences available for analysis. What the study reported, not specific to this receptor: Repertoire similarity did not differ between concordant and discordant twins, which could be due to limited statistical power. No single strong signal or clonotype linked to IBD turned up in the results, so the idea that one exists was not supported. Fewer clonotypes were shared with other individuals by IBD patients than by healthy twins, most markedly in patients showing signs of disease activity. IBD patients had lower TCRbeta repertoire diversity, measured by the inverse Simpson index, than their healthy co-twins. The analysis was unable to tell apart different T cell subtypes. Differing immunosuppressive treatments among patients may have added background noise and inter-individual variability to the repertoires.

Receptor libraries were prepared by 5' RACE. The input for every TCR library was 3,500 to 4,000 ng of total RNA. For each sample, cDNA synthesis was carried out in eight separate reactions using SMARTScribe reverse transcriptase. During cDNA synthesis, template switching was used to introduce unique molecular identifiers that contained a 6-nucleotide sample barcode. TCRalpha and TCRbeta cDNA was amplified by two nested PCRs of roughly 16 and 10 cycles, with bead purification after each PCR. Before amplification, the cDNA was both treated with uracil DNA-glycosylase and purified with the QIAquick PCR purification kit. The second PCR was the step at which Illumina TruSeq-compatible adapters and sample-specific barcodes were added. Library quality and concentration were checked on TapeStation and Qubit, and libraries were pooled at about 5 ng each. Pooled libraries were sequenced on an Illumina HiSeq2500 single-index Rapid Run with 2 x 100 bp reads and custom sequencing primers. Per the authors' processing: MiGEC version 1.2.6 was used for UMI-based consensus assembly, which corrected PCR and sequencing errors. MiXCR version 2.1.1 handled V(D)J alignment, clonotype assembly and CDR3 extraction. Gene usage, clonotype sharing and MAIT/NKT TCR abundance were normalised by analysing the top 1000, 10 000 and 20 000 clonotypes per sample. After downsampling to 27 000 UMIs, diversity was calculated as the inverse Simpson index using the vegan R package. Paired Mann-Whitney U tests were applied to discordant twin pairs, and Benjamini-Hochberg correction was used for multiple testing. TCRdb reprocessed the reads; each CDR3 protein sequence makes one entry, and DNA is unavailable. The V and J calls reflect TCRdb's pipeline rather than the authors' work. This sample's listing comprises 400,000 to 500,000 distinct CDR3 sequences. Roughly 2.5% of the sample belongs to the ten largest clones.

As encoded in the germline V gene, CDR1 is SGHRS while CDR2 is YFSETQ. From the cysteine up to the phenylalanine, the CDR3 has a length of 17 residues. No coding sequence is recorded. From each donor, a roughly 2.5 ml peripheral blood sample was collected into PAXgene tubes and kept at -80 degrees C. Without any T cell sorting, total RNA was extracted from whole blood using the PAXgene blood miRNA kit on an automated QIAcube. Peripheral blood from monozygotic twin pairs concordant or discordant for inflammatory bowel disease was subjected to deep TCRalpha and TCRbeta repertoire profiling with unique molecular barcoding. Smoking habits were recorded for all twin pairs, and each individual was classified as a current, former or never smoker. Notes on this clonotype: Its target antigen remains unknown.

Here the chain combines TRBV5-1 and TRBJ2-3; TCRdb returns TRBD2, unconfirmable since there is no DNA. The source is a human donor with ulcerative colitis or Crohn's disease, or a healthy co-twin of an affected twin (not recorded which). The sequencing input was blood. The CDR3 region reads CASSLDGGPASTDTQYF.